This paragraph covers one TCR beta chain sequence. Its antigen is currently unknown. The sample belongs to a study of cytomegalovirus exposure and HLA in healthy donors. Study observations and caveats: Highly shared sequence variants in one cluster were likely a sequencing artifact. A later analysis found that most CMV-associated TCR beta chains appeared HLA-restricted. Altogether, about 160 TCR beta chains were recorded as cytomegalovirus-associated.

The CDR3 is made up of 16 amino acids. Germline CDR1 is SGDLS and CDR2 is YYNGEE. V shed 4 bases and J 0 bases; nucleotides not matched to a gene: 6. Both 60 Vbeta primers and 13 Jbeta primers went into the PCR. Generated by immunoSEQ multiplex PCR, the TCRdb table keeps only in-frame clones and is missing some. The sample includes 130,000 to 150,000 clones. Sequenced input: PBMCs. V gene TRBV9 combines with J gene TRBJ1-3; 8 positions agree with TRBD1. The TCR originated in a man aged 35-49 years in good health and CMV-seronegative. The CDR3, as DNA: TGTGCCAGCAGCCCTCCGGGACAGGTCTCTGGAAACACCATATATTTT. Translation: CASSPPGQVSGNTIYF. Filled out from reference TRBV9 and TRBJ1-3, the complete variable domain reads DSGVTQTPKHLITATGQRVTLRCSPRSGDLSVYWYQQSLDQGLQFLIQYYNGEERAKGNILERFSAQQFPDLHSELNLSSLELGDSALYFCASSPPGQVSGNTIYFGEGSWLTVV.